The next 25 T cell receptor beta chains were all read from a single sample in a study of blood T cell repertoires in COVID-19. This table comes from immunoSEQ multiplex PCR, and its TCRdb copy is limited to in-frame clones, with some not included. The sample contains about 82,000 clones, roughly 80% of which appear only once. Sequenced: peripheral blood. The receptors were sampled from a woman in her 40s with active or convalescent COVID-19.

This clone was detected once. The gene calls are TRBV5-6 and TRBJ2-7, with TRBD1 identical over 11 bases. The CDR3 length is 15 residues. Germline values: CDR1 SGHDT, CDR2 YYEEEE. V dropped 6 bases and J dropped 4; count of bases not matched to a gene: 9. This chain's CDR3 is CASTRWGTGGYEQYF. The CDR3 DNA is TGTGCCAGCACCCGTTGGGGGACAGGGGGGTACGAGCAGTACTTC.

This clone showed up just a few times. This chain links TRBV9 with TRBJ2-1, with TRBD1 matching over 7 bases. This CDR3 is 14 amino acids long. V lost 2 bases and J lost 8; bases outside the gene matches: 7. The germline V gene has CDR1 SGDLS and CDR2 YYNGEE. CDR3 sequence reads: CASSVSNRGHEQFF. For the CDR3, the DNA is TGTGCCAGCAGCGTCTCCAACAGGGGTCATGAGCAGTTCTTC.

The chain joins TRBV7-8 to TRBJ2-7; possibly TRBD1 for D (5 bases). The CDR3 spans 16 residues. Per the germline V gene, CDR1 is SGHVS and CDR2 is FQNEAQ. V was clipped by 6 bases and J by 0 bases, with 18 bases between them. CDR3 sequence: CASSWTSTPSSYEQYF. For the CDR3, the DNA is TGTGCCAGCAGTTGGACAAGCACCCCGAGCTCCTACGAGCAGTACTTC. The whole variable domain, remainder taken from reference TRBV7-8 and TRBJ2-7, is GAGVSQSPRYKVAKRGQDVALRCDPISGHVSLFWYQQALGQGPEFLTYFQNEAQLDKSGLPSDRFFAERPEGSVSTLKIQRTQQEDSAVYLCASSWTSTPSSYEQYFGPGTRLTVT.

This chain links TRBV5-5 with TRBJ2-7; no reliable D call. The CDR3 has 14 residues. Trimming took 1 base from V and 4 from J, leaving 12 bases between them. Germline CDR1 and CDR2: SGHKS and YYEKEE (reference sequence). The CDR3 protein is CASSLTEFRYEQYF. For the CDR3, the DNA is TGTGCCAGCAGCTTGACGGAGTTTCGTTACGAGCAGTACTTC.

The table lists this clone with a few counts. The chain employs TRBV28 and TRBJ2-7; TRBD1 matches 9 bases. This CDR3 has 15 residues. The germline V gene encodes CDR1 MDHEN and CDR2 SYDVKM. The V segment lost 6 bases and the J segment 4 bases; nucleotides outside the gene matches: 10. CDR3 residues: CASSILRTGEYEQYF. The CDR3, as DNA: TGTGCCAGCAGCATATTGAGGACAGGGGAGTACGAGCAGTACTTC.

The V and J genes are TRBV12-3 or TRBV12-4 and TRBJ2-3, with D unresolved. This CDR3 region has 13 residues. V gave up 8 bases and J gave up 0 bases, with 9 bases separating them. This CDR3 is CASGGTSTDTQYF. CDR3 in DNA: TGTGCCAGCGGCGGAACTAGCACAGATACGCAGTATTTT.

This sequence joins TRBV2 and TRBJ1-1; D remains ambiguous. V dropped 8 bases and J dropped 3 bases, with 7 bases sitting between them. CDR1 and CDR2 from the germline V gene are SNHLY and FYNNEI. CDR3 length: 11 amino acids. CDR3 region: CASAPDTEAFF. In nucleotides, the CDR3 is TGTGCCAGCGCTCCGGACACTGAAGCTTTCTTT.

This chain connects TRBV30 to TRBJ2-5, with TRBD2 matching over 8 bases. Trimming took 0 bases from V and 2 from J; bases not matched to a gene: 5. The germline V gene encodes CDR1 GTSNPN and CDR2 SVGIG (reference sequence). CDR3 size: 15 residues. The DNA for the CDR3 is TGTGCCTGGAGTGTACGCGGGGGGCCACAAGAGACCCAGTACTTC. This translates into CAWSVRGGPQETQYF. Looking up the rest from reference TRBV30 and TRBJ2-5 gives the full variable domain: SQTIHQWPATLVQPVGSPLSLECTVEGTSNPNLYWYRQAAGRGLQLLFYSVGIGQISSEVPQNLSASRPQDRQFILSSKKLLLSDSGFYLCAWSVRGGPQETQYFGPGTRLLVL.

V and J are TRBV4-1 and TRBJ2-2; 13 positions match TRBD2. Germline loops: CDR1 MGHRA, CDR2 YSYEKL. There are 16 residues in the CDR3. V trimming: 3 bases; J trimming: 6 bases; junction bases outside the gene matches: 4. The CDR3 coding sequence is TGCGCCAGCAGCCATAGGACTAGCGGGAGTCCCGGGGAGCTGTTTTTT. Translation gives CASSHRTSGSPGELFF.

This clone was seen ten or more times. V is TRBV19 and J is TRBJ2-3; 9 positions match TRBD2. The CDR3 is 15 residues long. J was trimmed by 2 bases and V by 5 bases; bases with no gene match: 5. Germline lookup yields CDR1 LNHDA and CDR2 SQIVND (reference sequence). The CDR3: CASSETSGFTDTQYF. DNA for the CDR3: TGTGCCAGTAGTGAGACTAGCGGCTTCACAGATACGCAGTATTTT.

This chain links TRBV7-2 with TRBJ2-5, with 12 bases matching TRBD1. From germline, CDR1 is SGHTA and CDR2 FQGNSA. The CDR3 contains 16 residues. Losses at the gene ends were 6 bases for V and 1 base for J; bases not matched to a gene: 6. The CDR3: CASRAGTGGFQETQYF. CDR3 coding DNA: TGTGCCAGCAGGGCCGGGACAGGGGGCTTCCAAGAGACCCAGTACTTC.

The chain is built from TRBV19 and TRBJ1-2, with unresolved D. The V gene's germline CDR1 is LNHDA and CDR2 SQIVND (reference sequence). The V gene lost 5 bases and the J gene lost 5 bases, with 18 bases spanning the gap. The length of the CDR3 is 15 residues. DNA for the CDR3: TGTGCCAGTAGTCCGGCAGCGACGGTTGGGTATGGCTACACCTTC. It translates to CASSPAATVGYGYTF.

In DNA form, the CDR3 reads TGTGCCAGCAGCCCAGACAGGGGGCGGAACACTGAAGCTTTCTTT. Translation gives CASSPDRGRNTEAFF. This rearrangement joins TRBV7-2 to TRBJ1-1; 10 nucleotides match TRBD1. Per germline, CDR1 SGHTA and CDR2 FQGNSA. This CDR3 spans 15 amino acids. V trimming: 5 bases; J trimming: 1 base; junction bases outside the gene matches: 4.

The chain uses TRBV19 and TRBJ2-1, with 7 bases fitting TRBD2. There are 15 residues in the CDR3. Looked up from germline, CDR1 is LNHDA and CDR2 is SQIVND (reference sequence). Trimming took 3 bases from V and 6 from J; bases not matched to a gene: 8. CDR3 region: CASSMGGRRGNEQFF. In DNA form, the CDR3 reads TGTGCCAGTAGTATGGGCGGGAGAAGGGGCAATGAGCAGTTCTTC. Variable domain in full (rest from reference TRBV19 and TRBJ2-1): DGGITQSPKYLFRKEGQNVTLSCEQNLNHDAMYWYRQDPGQGLRLIYYSQIVNDFQKGDIAEGYSVSREKKESFPLTVTSAQKNPTAFYLCASSMGGRRGNEQFFGPGTRLTVL.

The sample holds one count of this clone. The CDR3, as DNA: TGTGCCAGCAGCCCAACTAGCGGGTCCTACGAGCAGTACTTC. It yields the protein CASSPTSGSYEQYF. V and J are TRBV3-1 (or the pseudogene TRBV3-2) and TRBJ2-7; 9 nucleotides align to TRBD2. This CDR3 has 14 residues. Trimming took 4 bases from V and 1 from J; bases not matched to a gene: 2. CDR1 is LGHDT and CDR2 is YNNKEL in the germline V gene (reference sequence).

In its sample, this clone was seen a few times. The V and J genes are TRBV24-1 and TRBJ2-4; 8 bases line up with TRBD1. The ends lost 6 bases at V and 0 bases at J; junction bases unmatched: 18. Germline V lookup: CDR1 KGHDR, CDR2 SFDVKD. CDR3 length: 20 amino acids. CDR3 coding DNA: TGTGCCACCAGTCACCCGGGTGACAGGGGATGGAGGATAGCCAAAAACATTCAGTACTTC. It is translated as CATSHPGDRGWRIAKNIQYF.

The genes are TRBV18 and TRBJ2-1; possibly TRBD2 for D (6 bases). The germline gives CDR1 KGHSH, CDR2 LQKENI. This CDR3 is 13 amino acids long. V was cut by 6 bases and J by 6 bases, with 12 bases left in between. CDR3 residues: CASSAGPGNEQFF. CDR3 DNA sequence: TGTGCCAGCTCGGCGGGACCCGGCAATGAGCAGTTCTTC.

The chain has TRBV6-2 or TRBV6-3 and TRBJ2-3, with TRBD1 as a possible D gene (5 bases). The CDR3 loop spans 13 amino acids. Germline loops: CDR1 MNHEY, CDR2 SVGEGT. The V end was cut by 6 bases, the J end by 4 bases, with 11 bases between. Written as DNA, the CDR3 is TGTGCCAGCAGCAAAGGGGCGGCAGATACGCAGTATTTT. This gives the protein CASSKGAADTQYF.

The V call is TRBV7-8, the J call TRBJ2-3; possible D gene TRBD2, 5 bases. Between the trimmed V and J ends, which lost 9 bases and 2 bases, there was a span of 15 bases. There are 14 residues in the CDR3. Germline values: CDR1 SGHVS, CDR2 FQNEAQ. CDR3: CASRQAGNTDTQYF. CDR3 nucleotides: TGTGCCAGTCGGCAGGCGGGTAACACAGATACGCAGTATTTT.

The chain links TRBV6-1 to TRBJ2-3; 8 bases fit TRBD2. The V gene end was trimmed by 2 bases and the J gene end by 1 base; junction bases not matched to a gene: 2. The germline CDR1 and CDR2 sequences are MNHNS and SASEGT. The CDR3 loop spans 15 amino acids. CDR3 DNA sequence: TGTGCCAGCAGTGAACGCGGGGGGCGCACAGATACGCAGTATTTT. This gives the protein CASSERGGRTDTQYF.

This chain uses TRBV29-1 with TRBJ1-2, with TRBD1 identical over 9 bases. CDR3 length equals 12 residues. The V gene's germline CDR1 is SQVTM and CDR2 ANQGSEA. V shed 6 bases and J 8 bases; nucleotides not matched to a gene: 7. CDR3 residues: CSVLRTGVGYTF. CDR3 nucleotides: TGCAGCGTCCTCCGGACAGGGGTCGGCTACACCTTC.

The DNA for the CDR3 is TGTGCCAGCAGTTACTCCTCCAGATCTAGCACAGATACGCAGTATTTT. It encodes CASSYSSRSSTDTQYF. The chain joins TRBV6-2 or TRBV6-3 to TRBJ2-3, with unresolved D. Germline lookup yields CDR1 MNHEY and CDR2 SVGEGT. V gave up 0 bases and J gave up 0 bases, with 10 bases separating them. The CDR3 has 16 amino acids.

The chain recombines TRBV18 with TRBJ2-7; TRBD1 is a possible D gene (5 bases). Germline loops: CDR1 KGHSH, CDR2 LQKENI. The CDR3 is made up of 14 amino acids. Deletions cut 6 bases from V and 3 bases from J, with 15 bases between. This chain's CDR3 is CASSRQLVDYEQYF. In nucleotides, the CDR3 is TGTGCCAGCTCTCGACAGCTAGTCGACTACGAGCAGTACTTC.

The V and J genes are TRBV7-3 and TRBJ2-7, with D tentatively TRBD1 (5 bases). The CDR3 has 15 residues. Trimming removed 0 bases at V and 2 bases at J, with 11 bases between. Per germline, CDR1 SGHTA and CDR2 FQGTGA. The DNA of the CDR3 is TGTGCCAGCAGCTTAACAGGGGCCTCTCCCTACGAGCAGTACTTC. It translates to CASSLTGASPYEQYF.

CDR3 residues: CASSQDPRTSGRTSTGELFF. CDR3 DNA: TGCGCCAGCAGCCAAGACCCCCGGACTAGCGGGAGAACTTCCACCGGGGAGCTGTTTTTT. The V gene is TRBV4-3, the J gene TRBJ2-2; 13 bases are shared with TRBD2. Trimming at V came to 0 bases and at J to 4 bases, leaving 11 bases not matched to a gene. The CDR3 loop spans 20 amino acids. Germline values: CDR1 LGHNA, CDR2 YSLEER.